This section outlines one T cell receptor (beta chain) sequence together with its context. These data are taken from a study of blood T cell repertoires in COVID-19. Germline V gene sequence: CDR1 GTSNPN, CDR2 SVGIG (reference sequence). The CDR3 totals 16 residues. The V segment lost 3 bases and the J segment 6 bases; nucleotides outside the gene matches: 15. Data came from immunoSEQ multiplex PCR; TCRdb stores just in-frame clones and leaves some out. The sample lists about 200,000 clones; about nine tenths were seen once. The receptor was isolated from a man aged 18 to 35 with active or convalescent COVID-19. The sample consisted of peripheral blood. The chain is built from TRBV30 and TRBJ2-3; TRBD1 aligns across 7 bases. CDR3 in amino acids: CAWRGTVGFRADTQYF. DNA of the CDR3: TGTGCCTGGAGGGGGACAGTCGGTTTTAGGGCTGATACGCAGTATTTT.